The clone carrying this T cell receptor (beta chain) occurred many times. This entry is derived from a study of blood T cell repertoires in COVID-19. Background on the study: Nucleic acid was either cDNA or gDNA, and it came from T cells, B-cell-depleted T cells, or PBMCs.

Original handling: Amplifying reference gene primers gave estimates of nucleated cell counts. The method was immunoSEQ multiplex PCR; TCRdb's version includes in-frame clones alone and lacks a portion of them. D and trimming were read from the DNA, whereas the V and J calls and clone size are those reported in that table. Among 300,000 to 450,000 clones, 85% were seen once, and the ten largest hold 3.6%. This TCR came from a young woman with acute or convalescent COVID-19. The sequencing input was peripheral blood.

The CDR3 loop reads CASSSALLGVWGYGYTF. The CDR3 bases are TGTGCCAGCAGCTCAGCTCTCCTAGGGGTATGGGGCTATGGCTACACCTTC. The chain carries TRBV7-8 and TRBJ1-2, with TRBD1 as a possible D gene (5 bases). CDR1 SGHVS and CDR2 FQNEAQ come from the germline V gene. The CDR3 spans 17 residues. V lost 4 bases, J lost 4 bases, and 22 bases lay in between.